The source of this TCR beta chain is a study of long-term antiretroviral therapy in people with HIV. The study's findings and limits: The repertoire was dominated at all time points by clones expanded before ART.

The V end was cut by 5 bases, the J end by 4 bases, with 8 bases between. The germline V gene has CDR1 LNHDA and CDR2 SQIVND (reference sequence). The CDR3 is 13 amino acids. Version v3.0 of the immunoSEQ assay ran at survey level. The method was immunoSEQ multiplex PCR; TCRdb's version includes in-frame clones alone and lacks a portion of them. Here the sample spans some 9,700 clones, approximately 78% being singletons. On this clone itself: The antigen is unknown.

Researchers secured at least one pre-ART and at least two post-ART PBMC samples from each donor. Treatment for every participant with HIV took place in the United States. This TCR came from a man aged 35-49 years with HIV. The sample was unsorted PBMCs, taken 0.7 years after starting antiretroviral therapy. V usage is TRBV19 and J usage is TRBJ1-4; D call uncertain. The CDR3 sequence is CASSGWLNEKLFF. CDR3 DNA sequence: TGTGCCAGTAGTGGTTGGCTTAATGAAAAACTGTTTTTT.